This T cell receptor (beta chain) was retrieved from a study of T-cell memory formation after mild COVID-19. Study-level points and caveats: Contracting CD8+ clones were enriched in EMRA, CD4+ mainly in CM and EM. Prior to infection, memory already included some responding clones, suggesting cross-reactive memory joined. In second-wave clones peaking day 37, SARS-CoV-2 specificity remained unconfirmed. Clones that shrank (day 15 to 85) were balanced CD4/CD8, whereas later expanders leaned CD4+.

This CDR3 has 14 residues. Germline V gene sequence: CDR1 MNHNY, CDR2 SVGAGI (reference sequence). V lost 8 bases and J 5 bases, leaving 18 bases between the germline ends. This clonotype showed up just a few times. Its antigen is unidentified. TCRdb reprocessed the 5' RACE reads with MiXCR, giving one entry per CDR3 protein. The sample consists of some 600,000 distinct CDR3 sequences, around 15% of them appearing once. The TCR sequence derives from an adult woman who had mild COVID-19 (a few samples of this study predate the infection). Cell type and time point are not known. Sequenced sample: PBMCs or a T cell subset sorted from them (not recorded which). The chain employs TRBV6-6 and TRBJ1-2; D possibly corresponds to TRBD1 (5 bases). The CDR3 nucleotides are TGTGCCAGCGCAAACTCCGGGACGGAATATGGCTACACCTTC. It encodes CASANSGTEYGYTF.